This T cell receptor (beta chain) emerged from a study of T cell responses to AZD1222 COVID-19 vaccine. A note on this clone: Its antigen is still unknown.

Study-wide results and limits: Scientists sampled the repertoires only once the peak T cell response had passed.

Profiling relied on immunoSEQ multiplex PCR, and the TCRdb table lists in-frame clones only, not all of them. The sample has 70,000 to 90,000 clones, roughly 80% seen once. Here the sequenced sample was peripheral blood, taken on day 0 of AZD1222 vaccination. The origin of this receptor is an adult in good health.

The CDR3 coding sequence is TGTGCCAGCAGCCCGACAGGGGTCACCGGGGAGCTGTTTTTT. Translated: CASSPTGVTGELFF. This rearrangement joins TRBV11-2 to TRBJ2-2, with TRBD1 matching over 8 bases. Germline loops: CDR1 SGHAT, CDR2 FQNNGV. The CDR3 is 14 amino acids. The V segment lost 5 bases and the J segment 4 bases; nucleotides outside the gene matches: 3.